The 20 T cell receptor beta chains below were found in one sample sequenced in a study of blood T cell repertoires in COVID-19. Sequencing used immunoSEQ multiplex PCR; TCRdb keeps in-frame clones, though not all of them. The sample lists around 200,000 clones, roughly 75% occurring once. Sequenced: peripheral blood. The source of these receptors is a woman between 70 and 85 years old with acute or convalescent COVID-19.

The chain joins TRBV3-1 (or the pseudogene TRBV3-2) to TRBJ2-1; TRBD2 aligns across 9 bases. CDR1 and CDR2 from the germline V gene are LGHDT and YNNKEL (reference sequence). The CDR3 runs 16 residues. V lost 4 bases, J lost 2 bases, and 6 bases stayed unmatched. The CDR3 DNA follows: TGTGCCAGCAGCCGCATGGCGGGAGGGACCTACAATGAGCAGTTCTTC. Its protein product is CASSRMAGGTYNEQFF.

CDR3 residues: CASSPGQSFYNEQFF. The DNA of the CDR3 is TGTGCCAGCAGCCCCGGACAGTCGTTCTACAATGAGCAGTTCTTC. The rearrangement uses TRBV11-3 and TRBJ2-1, with D perhaps matching TRBD1 (6 bases). This CDR3 comprises 15 residues. CDR1 and CDR2 (germline): SGHNT, YENEEA. The V end lost 5 bases, the J end lost 3 bases, and 14 bases lay between the germline ends.

The chain carries TRBV7-3 and TRBJ2-1; 13 bases line up with TRBD2. The CDR3 has 16 residues. Germline V gene lookup returns CDR1 SGHTA and CDR2 FQGTGA. J gave up 6 bases and V 2 bases, and 4 bases lay outside the gene matches. CDR3 amino acids: CASSLPGLAGFNEQFF. In nucleotides, the CDR3 is TGTGCCAGCAGCTTACCGGGACTAGCGGGATTCAATGAGCAGTTCTTC.

The chain employs TRBV12-3 or TRBV12-4 and TRBJ2-3; the D gene is possibly TRBD1 (6 bases). CDR3 size: 13 residues. V was shortened by 10 bases and J by 2 bases, with 13 bases between the two germline ends. The CDR3 coding sequence is TGTGCCACTCGGGACACAAACACAGATACGCAGTATTTT. The encoded protein is CATRDTNTDTQYF.

The chain uses TRBV28 and TRBJ2-6; D gene ambiguous. CDR1 MDHEN and CDR2 SYDVKM come from the germline V gene. CDR3 length: 15 residues. Between the trimmed V and J ends, which lost 7 bases and 0 bases, there was a span of 10 bases. The DNA of the CDR3 is TGTGCCAGCATCGCCTCGAGCTCTGGGGCCAACGTCCTGACTTTC. Amino acids: CASIASSSGANVLTF.

The genes are TRBV27 and TRBJ2-7; D remains unclear. Trimming took 6 bases from V and 6 from J, leaving 18 bases between them. CDR3 length equals 14 residues. Germline-derived CDR1 and CDR2 are MNHEY and SMNVEV (reference sequence). The CDR3 DNA follows: TGTGCCAGCAGCTACATTCTAGGCTGGTCCGAGCAGTACTTC. It is translated as CASSYILGWSEQYF.

The chain carries TRBV7-3 and TRBJ2-5; 7 nucleotides match TRBD2. The trim removed 5 bases at V and 2 bases at J, leaving 11 bases unmatched. Looked up from germline, CDR1 is SGHTA and CDR2 is FQGTGA. The CDR3 is made up of 16 amino acids. The DNA for the CDR3 is TGTGCCAGCAGCGCTTCCCATCAGGGAGGGCAAGAGACCCAGTACTTC. Translating it yields CASSASHQGGQETQYF.

This clone showed up just once. The chain recombines TRBV5-5 with TRBJ2-7; D perhaps matches TRBD1 (6 bases). V gave up 9 bases and J gave up 2 bases, with 18 bases separating them. This CDR3 has 14 amino acids. Germline CDR1 is SGHKS and CDR2 is YYEKEE (reference sequence). CDR3 DNA: TGTGCCATCACCTTGACGGACAGAGCCTACGAGCAGTACTTC. Its protein product is CAITLTDRAYEQYF. The full variable domain, with the rest looked up from reference TRBV5-5 and TRBJ2-7, is DAGVTQSPTHLIKTRGQQVTLRCSPISGHKSVSWYQQVLGQGPQFIFQYYEKEERGRGNFPDRFSARQFPNYSSELNVNALLLGDSALYLCAITLTDRAYEQYFGPGTRLTVT.

The chain combines TRBV12-3 or TRBV12-4 with TRBJ1-2; D gene ambiguous. The ends were cut back, 7 bases at V and 5 bases at J, with 14 bases in the middle. CDR3 size: 13 residues. As DNA, the CDR3 is TGTGCCAGCACCCCCGGGGAGGGATATGGCTACACCTTC. This gives the protein CASTPGEGYGYTF.

This chain links TRBV5-4 with TRBJ2-2; D is ambiguous. The CDR3 has 13 amino acids. Trimming removed 2 bases at V and 4 bases at J, with 6 bases between. Germline V gives CDR1 SGHNT, CDR2 YYREEE (reference sequence). The CDR3 protein is CASSFPGTGELFF. The DNA for the CDR3 is TGTGCCAGCAGCTTCCCGGGCACCGGGGAGCTGTTTTTT.

V is TRBV2 and J is TRBJ2-7; 10 bases line up with TRBD2. CDR1 and CDR2 from the germline V gene are SNHLY and FYNNEI. J lost 4 bases, V lost 7 bases, and 7 bases had no gene match. The CDR3 spans 14 residues. CDR3 DNA: TGTGCCAGCAATGGACAAGCGGGAGGGTACGAGCAGTACTTC. Its protein is CASNGQAGGYEQYF.

This clone was counted ten times or more. This rearrangement joins TRBV2 to TRBJ2-5, with D possibly TRBD1 on 6 matching bases. The CDR3 is 13 residues long. V was pared by 6 bases and J by 5 bases, with 13 bases between. Per germline, CDR1 SNHLY and CDR2 FYNNEI. The CDR3 bases are TGTGCCAGCAGACAAACGAGGGGGGAGACCCAGTACTTC. This sequence encodes CASRQTRGETQYF.

V is TRBV2 and J is TRBJ2-1, with a weak D call TRBD2 (5 bases). Deletions cut 1 base from V and 5 bases from J, with 6 bases between. Germline CDR1 reads SNHLY; CDR2 reads FYNNEI. This CDR3 has 13 residues. CDR3 protein: CASSEGEHNEQFF. The CDR3, as DNA: TGTGCCAGCAGTGAAGGGGAGCACAATGAGCAGTTCTTC.

The chain combines TRBV11-3 with TRBJ1-1; D might be TRBD1 (6 bases). Trimming removed 1 base from V and 8 bases from J, with 20 bases in between. Looked up from germline, CDR1 is SGHNT and CDR2 is YENEEA. There are 16 residues in the CDR3. CDR3 bases: TGTGCCAGCAGCTTAGGCCCTCGCGGGGGCCCATGGGAAGCTTTCTTT. As protein: CASSLGPRGGPWEAFF.

This clone was counted once. The chain uses TRBV9 and TRBJ1-1, with TRBD1 matching 9 bases. The germline V gene encodes CDR1 SGDLS and CDR2 YYNGEE. Losses at the gene ends were 4 bases for V and 4 bases for J; bases not matched to a gene: 5. The CDR3 runs to 14 residues. The CDR3 here is CASSTSTGGTEAFF. DNA for the CDR3: TGTGCCAGCAGCACCTCGACAGGGGGCACTGAAGCTTTCTTT.

This clone was seen once. The genes are TRBV19 and TRBJ2-2, with 11 bases that match TRBD2. This CDR3 spans 19 amino acids. The germline CDR1 and CDR2 sequences are LNHDA and SQIVND (reference sequence). Unmatched junction bases numbered 12, after V lost 2 bases and J lost 4 bases. This CDR3 reads CASSIYPSLAGVTTGELFF. The CDR3, as DNA: TGTGCCAGTAGTATATACCCCTCACTAGCGGGAGTAACCACCGGGGAGCTGTTTTTT.

In the case of this clone: Other nucleotide sequences in the sample specify the same CDR3. This chain connects TRBV6-5 to TRBJ2-7, with 12 bases fitting TRBD1. The CDR3 runs 14 residues. In germline, CDR1 is MNHEY, CDR2 SVGAGI. With V trimmed by 7 bases and J by 4 bases, 5 bases remained unmatched. CDR3 nucleotides: TGTGCCAGCACCCCGGGACAGGGGGCATACGAGCAGTACTTC. As protein: CASTPGQGAYEQYF.

This chain links TRBV7-9 with TRBJ2-7; maybe TRBD1 (6 bases). V lost 1 base and J lost 3, with 7 bases in between. CDR3 length equals 13 residues. Germline V gene lookup returns CDR1 SEHNR and CDR2 FQNEAQ (reference sequence). CDR3 sequence reads: CASSLGRGYEQYF. The CDR3 bases are TGTGCCAGCAGCTTAGGCAGGGGCTACGAGCAGTACTTC. Looking up the rest from reference TRBV7-9 and TRBJ2-7 gives the full variable domain: DTGVSQNPRHKITKRGQNVTFRCDPISEHNRLYWYRQTLGQGPEFLTYFQNEAQLEKSRLLSDRFSAERPKGSFSTLEIQRTEQGDSAMYLCASSLGRGYEQYFGPGTRLTVT.

The chain joins TRBV5-4 to TRBJ2-1; D is perhaps TRBD1 (5 bases). The CDR3 spans 15 residues. Trimming took off 4 bases at V and 6 bases at J, with 17 bases between the two ends. Germline V gene lookup returns CDR1 SGHNT and CDR2 YYREEE (reference sequence). The CDR3 sequence is CASSLYSGPINEQFF. CDR3 in DNA: TGTGCCAGCAGCCTGTACTCAGGGCCTATCAATGAGCAGTTCTTC.

Concerning this clone: The sample carries other DNA sequences with the same CDR3. The gene calls are TRBV18 and TRBJ2-2, with TRBD2 matching 10 bases. V gave up 2 bases and J gave up 1 base; unmatched junction bases: 1. The CDR3 loop spans 16 amino acids. Per the germline V gene, CDR1 is KGHSH and CDR2 is LQKENI. DNA of the CDR3: TGTGCCAGCTCACCAAGGACTAGCGGGAACACCGGGGAGCTGTTTTTT. Its protein product is CASSPRTSGNTGELFF.